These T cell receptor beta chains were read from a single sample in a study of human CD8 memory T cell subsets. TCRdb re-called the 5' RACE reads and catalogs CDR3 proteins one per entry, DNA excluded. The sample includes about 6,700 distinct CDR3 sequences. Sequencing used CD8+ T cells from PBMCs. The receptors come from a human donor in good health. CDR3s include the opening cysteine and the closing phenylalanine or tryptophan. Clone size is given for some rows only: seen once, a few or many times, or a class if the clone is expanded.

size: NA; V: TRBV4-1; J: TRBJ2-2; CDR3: CASSPRWGGPTGELFF
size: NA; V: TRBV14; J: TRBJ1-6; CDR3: CASSLLRGTSLHF
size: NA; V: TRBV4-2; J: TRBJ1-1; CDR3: CASSQDYREGSEAFF
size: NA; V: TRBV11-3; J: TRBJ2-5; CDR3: CASSRSGAEETQYF
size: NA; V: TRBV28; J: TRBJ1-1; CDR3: CASSFFGLNTEAFF
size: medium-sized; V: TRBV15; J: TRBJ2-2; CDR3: CATSSTRDSNTGELFF
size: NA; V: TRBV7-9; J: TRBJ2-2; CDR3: CASRHDLGTEENTGELFF
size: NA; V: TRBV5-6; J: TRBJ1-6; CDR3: CASSFRDSPLHF
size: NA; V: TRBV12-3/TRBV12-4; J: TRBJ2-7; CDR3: CASSHSGSPSYEQYF
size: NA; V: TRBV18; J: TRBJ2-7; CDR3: CASSPTGRLLYEQYF
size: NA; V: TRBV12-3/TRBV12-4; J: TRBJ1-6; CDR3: CASSGASSPLHF
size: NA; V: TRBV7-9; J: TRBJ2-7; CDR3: CASSSTDSWDEQYF
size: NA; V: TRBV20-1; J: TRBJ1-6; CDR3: CSAREGVSPLHF
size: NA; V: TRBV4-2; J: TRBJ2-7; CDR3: CASSQDLVEQYF
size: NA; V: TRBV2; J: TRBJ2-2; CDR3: CASSVRWQGALNTGELFF
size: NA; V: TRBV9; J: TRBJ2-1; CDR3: CASSVGDRAYNEQFF
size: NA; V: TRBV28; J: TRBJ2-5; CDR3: CASGIPPETQYF
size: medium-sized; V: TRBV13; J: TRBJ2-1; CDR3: CASSPQGPGADEQFF
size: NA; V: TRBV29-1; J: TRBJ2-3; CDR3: CSVPQGAGDTQYF
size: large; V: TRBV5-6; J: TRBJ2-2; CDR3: CASGTGSRTGELFF
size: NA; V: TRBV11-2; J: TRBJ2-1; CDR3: CASSLGQPNEQFF
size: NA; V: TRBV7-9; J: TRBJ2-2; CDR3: CASSLAVEELFF
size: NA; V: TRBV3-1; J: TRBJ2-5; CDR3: CASSPGPQETQYF
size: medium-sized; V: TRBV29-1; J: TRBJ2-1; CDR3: CSVEVRDRVRFEQFF
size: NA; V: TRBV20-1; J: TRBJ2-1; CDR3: CSAHTLLAGDNEQFF
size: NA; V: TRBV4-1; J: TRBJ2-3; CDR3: CASSPGGGTQYF
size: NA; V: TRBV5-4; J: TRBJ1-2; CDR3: CASSVGQGDYYGYTF
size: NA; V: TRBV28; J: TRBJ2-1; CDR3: CASLRDGAYNEQFF
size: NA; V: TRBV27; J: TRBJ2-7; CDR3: CASSLTPQTLYEQYF
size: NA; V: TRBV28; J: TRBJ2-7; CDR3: CASARQHSYEQYF
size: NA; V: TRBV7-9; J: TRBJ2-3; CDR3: CASRPTGHGSTDTQYF
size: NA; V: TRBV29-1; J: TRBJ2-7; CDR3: CSVGPAGGQSYEQYF
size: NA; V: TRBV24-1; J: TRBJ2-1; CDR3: CATSDLRTSGRPGSYNEQFF
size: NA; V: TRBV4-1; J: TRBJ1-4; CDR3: CASSGEVPGEKLFF
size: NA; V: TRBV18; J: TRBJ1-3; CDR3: CASSPGRGSGNTIYF
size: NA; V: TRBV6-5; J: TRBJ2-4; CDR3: CASSEGQGAKNIQYF
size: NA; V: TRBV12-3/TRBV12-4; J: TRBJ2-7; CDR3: CASSRQGTSYEQYF
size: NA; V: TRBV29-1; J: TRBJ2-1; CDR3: CSVDDDNEQFF
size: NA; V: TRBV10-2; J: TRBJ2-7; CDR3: CASSAEYSYEQYF
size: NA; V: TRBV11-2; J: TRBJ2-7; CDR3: CASSLGTGAYEQYF
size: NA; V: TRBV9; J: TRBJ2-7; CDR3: CASSITGDSSYEQYF
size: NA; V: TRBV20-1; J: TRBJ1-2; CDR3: CSALIPGQGNYGYTF
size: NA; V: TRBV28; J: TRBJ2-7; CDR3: CASSFDAGGHYEQYF
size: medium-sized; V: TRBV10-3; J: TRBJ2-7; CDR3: CAISELENRGYEQYF
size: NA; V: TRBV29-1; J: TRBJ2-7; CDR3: CSVEAVRGTEQYF